These 5 T cell receptor beta chains came from one sample sequenced in a study of T cell responses to AZD1222 COVID-19 vaccine. The assay was immunoSEQ multiplex PCR, and TCRdb's table has in-frame clones only and misses some. Here the sample spans 210,000 or so clones, less than 95% being singletons. Sample: peripheral blood, taken 28 days after the second dose of the MenACWY control vaccine. The source is an adult who received the MenACWY meningococcal vaccine as a control.

In the case of this clone: One end of the junction does not line up with germline, which may come from a read error. The rearrangement joins TRBV5-4 to TRBJ2-7, with D perhaps assigned TRBD1 or TRBD2 (5 bases each). The CDR3 is 13 amino acids. The V gene's germline CDR1 is SGHNT and CDR2 YYREEE (reference sequence). CDR3 in amino acids: CASSLDGGTGWDF. CDR3 nucleotide sequence: TGTGCCAGCAGCTTGGATGGTGGGACGGGATGGGACTTC.

This clone was seen more than once but under ten times. The J gene is TRBJ1-5, the V gene TRBV7-2; TRBD1 aligns across 9 bases. J gave up 5 bases and V 3 bases, and 8 bases lay outside the gene matches. There are 16 residues in the CDR3. CDR1 SGHTA and CDR2 FQGNSA come from the germline V gene. The DNA for the CDR3 is TGTGCCAGCAGCTTTTCCGGGACAGGGTTTGATCAGCCCCAGCATTTT. Its protein product is CASSFSGTGFDQPQHF.

V and J are TRBV25-1 and TRBJ1-6; tentative D call: TRBD1 (5 bases). The V end was cut by 8 bases, the J end by 4 bases, with 15 bases between. This CDR3 is built from 15 residues. Germline CDR1 and CDR2: MGHDK and SYGVNS. The CDR3: CASGVGGMYNSPLHF. The DNA for the CDR3 is TGTGCCAGCGGAGTGGGGGGGATGTATAATTCACCCCTCCACTTT.

Details on this clone: The sample contains more than one DNA sequence encoding this CDR3. V gene TRBV5-1 combines with J gene TRBJ1-4; TRBD1 agrees at 9 bases. The CDR3 has 14 amino acids. Trimming took 0 bases from V and 6 from J; bases not matched to a gene: 0. The germline gives CDR1 SGHRS, CDR2 YFSETQ. CDR3 region: CASSLGQGDEKLFF. The CDR3 bases are TGCGCCAGCAGCTTGGGACAGGGGGATGAAAAACTGTTTTTT.

CDR3 bases: TGTGCCAGTAGTATAGTCGGTGCGACAGCTCCTCCTCGGGGCTACACCTTC. Translated, it gives CASSIVGATAPPRGYTF. The genes are TRBV19 and TRBJ1-2; D possibly corresponds to TRBD1 (5 bases). This CDR3 has 17 residues. Germline-derived CDR1 and CDR2 are LNHDA and SQIVND (reference sequence). The V end lost 1 base, the J end lost 8 bases, and 23 bases lay between the germline ends.